This TCR beta chain is drawn from a study of cytomegalovirus exposure and HLA in healthy donors. Study findings and constraints: With later analysis, a missense DCLRE1C variant became linked to TCR beta V- and J-gene trimming. Common viral pathogens were later found to be apparently linked to several of the most significant clusters.

This PCR relied on a set of 60 Vbeta primers and 13 Jbeta primers. Method: immunoSEQ multiplex PCR; TCRdb's copy keeps in-frame clones and lacks some. Of around 130,000 clones in the sample, approximately 78% were seen once. As concerns this clone: Its target is unknown.

Trimming pared 5 bases from V and 5 bases from J, leaving 15 bases between. Germline V gene lookup returns CDR1 LNHDA and CDR2 SQIVND (reference sequence). This CDR3 is built from 14 residues. The TCR comes from a man aged 40-49 years in good health and CMV-seronegative. What was sequenced was PBMCs. The chain is built from TRBV19 and TRBJ2-5, with a weak D call TRBD2 (7 bases). The CDR3 nucleotides read TGTGCCAGTAGTCCCCTCGGGGGGCCGGAGACCCAGTACTTC. It yields the protein CASSPLGGPETQYF.